The present T cell receptor beta chain was sequenced within a study of response to subunit inactivated influenza vaccine. TCRdb re-called the RT-PCR reads through MiXCR, storing one row per CDR3 protein. Of about 520,000 distinct CDR3 sequences in the sample, 25% were seen once. This clonotype was counted only a few times. The CDR3 has 15 residues. Deletions cut 3 bases from V and 1 base from J, with 12 bases between. CDR1 SGHTA and CDR2 FQGNSA come from the germline V gene. The sample was CD4+ T cells sorted from PBMCs, taken roughly 5 days after vaccination. The V call is TRBV7-2, the J call TRBJ2-5, with D possibly TRBD1 on 6 matching bases. The clonotype originates from a man in his fifties who received an inactivated influenza vaccine. The CDR3 DNA follows: TGTGCCAGCAGCTTTTTACAGGGAAGCCAAGAGACCCAGTACTTC. It codes for CASSFLQGSQETQYF.